Below are 18 T cell receptor beta chains sequenced from a single sample in a study of OX40 agonist ivuxolimab in advanced cancers. Some clones are missing from TCRdb's copy, which holds only in-frame ones; the method was immunoSEQ multiplex PCR. The sample holds 55,000 to 90,000 clones, approximately 90% seen once. This specimen consisted of CD4+ or CD8+ T cells sorted from blood, obtained in a trial of the OX40 agonist ivuxolimab. The receptor set was obtained from an adult with an advanced solid tumor such as melanoma, head and neck, liver or kidney cancer.

The chain is built from TRBV5-5 and TRBJ2-7; 9 bases map to TRBD1. V lost 4 bases, J lost 2 bases, and 1 base stayed unmatched. Looked up from germline, CDR1 is SGHKS and CDR2 is YYEKEE (reference sequence). CDR3 size: 13 residues. The CDR3 coding sequence is TGTGCCAGCAGCCGACAGGGGGCCTACGAGCAGTACTTC. This gives the protein CASSRQGAYEQYF.

The rearrangement links TRBV6-5 to TRBJ1-5; no clear D. Trimming cost V 8 bases and J 6 bases, with 14 bases left between them. The germline gives CDR1 MNHEY, CDR2 SVGAGI. The CDR3 contains 13 residues. CDR3 in DNA: TGTGCCAGCCAAAGGATTAGAGGTCAGCCCCAGCATTTT. It is translated as CASQRIRGQPQHF.

The chain links TRBV6-1 to TRBJ1-3, with D unresolved. Per the germline V gene, CDR1 is MNHNS and CDR2 is SASEGT. There are 14 residues in the CDR3. The V end lost 7 bases, the J end lost 0 bases, and 10 bases lay between the germline ends. The CDR3 loop is CASNPRISGNTIYF. CDR3 bases: TGTGCCAGCAACCCACGGATCTCTGGAAACACCATATATTTT.

V is TRBV6-6 and J is TRBJ1-2; possibly TRBD1 for D (5 bases). This CDR3 contains 13 residues. CDR1 and CDR2 from the germline V gene are MNHNY and SVGAGI (reference sequence). Trimming shortened V by 5 bases and J by 7 bases, and 14 bases separated the two germline ends. The CDR3: CASSRDASAGYTF. Here the CDR3 DNA reads TGTGCCAGCAGTAGGGACGCCTCGGCTGGCTACACCTTC.

The chain has TRBV20-1 and TRBJ2-3; TRBD1 or TRBD2 may be the D gene (5 bases each). The CDR3 has 11 residues. Germline assignment: CDR1 DFQATT and CDR2 SNEGSKA (reference sequence). V was shortened by 5 bases and J by 10 bases, with 13 bases between the two germline ends. The CDR3 nucleotides read TGCAGTGCTCGCTCCGGGACCCCGCAGTATTTT. The encoded protein is CSARSGTPQYF.

CDR3 in amino acids: CASSPEGGVNGNTIYF. In nucleotides, the CDR3 is TGTGCCAGCAGCCCCGAAGGAGGGGTCAATGGAAACACCATATATTTT. The chain employs TRBV4-2 and TRBJ1-3; D is possibly TRBD1 (5 bases). The germline V gene has CDR1 LGHNA and CDR2 YNFKEQ. V lost 4 bases to trimming and J lost 3 bases, with 16 bases between them. The length of the CDR3 is 16 residues.

J is TRBJ2-3 and V is TRBV5-5; possible D gene TRBD1, 7 bases. Trimming removed 1 base at V and 3 bases at J, with 12 bases between. The length of the CDR3 is 15 residues. The V gene's germline CDR1 is SGHKS and CDR2 YYEKEE (reference sequence). The CDR3 bases are TGTGCCAGCAGCTTGCTGCCAGGGGGGACAGATACGCAGTATTTT. Translation gives CASSLLPGGTDTQYF.

The chain uses TRBV7-9 and TRBJ1-2; D not certain. The CDR3 has 14 amino acids. Germline V lookup: CDR1 SEHNR, CDR2 FQNEAQ (reference sequence). V shed 5 bases and J shed 0 bases, with 10 bases lying between them. DNA of the CDR3: TGTGCCAGCAGCCAAGAAACAGCTAACTATGGCTACACCTTC. Protein product: CASSQETANYGYTF.

The count of this clone is one. The rearrangement uses TRBV19 and TRBJ1-1; tentative D call: TRBD1 (6 bases). Trimming shortened V by 4 bases and J by 10 bases, and 19 bases separated the two germline ends. The CDR3 spans 14 residues. Germline V CDR1 and CDR2: LNHDA, SQIVND (reference sequence). CDR3 region: CASSTRPPSGAAFF. The CDR3 DNA follows: TGTGCCAGTAGTACCCGACCGCCCTCAGGGGCAGCTTTCTTT.

V gene TRBV28 combines with J gene TRBJ1-2, with 9 bases matching TRBD1. The CDR3 has 14 residues. V was pared by 3 bases and J by 5 bases, with 4 bases of the junction left unmatched. Germline V gives CDR1 MDHEN, CDR2 SYDVKM. CDR3: CASSLGQGSYGYTF. CDR3 nucleotides: TGTGCCAGCAGTTTGGGACAGGGAAGTTATGGCTACACCTTC.

The V gene is TRBV5-4, the J gene TRBJ2-5, with 8 bases aligning to TRBD1. The V and J ends lost 2 bases and 2 bases, in that order; junction bases with no gene match: 5. This CDR3 has 15 residues. Germline CDR1 and CDR2: SGHNT and YYREEE (reference sequence). CDR3: CASSFSRDRQETQYF. CDR3 sequence (DNA): TGTGCCAGCAGCTTTTCACGGGACAGGCAAGAGACCCAGTACTTC. The variable domain in full, with the rest retrieved from reference TRBV5-4 and TRBJ2-5, is ETGVTQSPTHLIKTRGQQVTLRCSSQSGHNTVSWYQQALGQGPQFIFQYYREEENGRGNFPPRFSGLQFPNYSSELNVNALELDDSALYLCASSFSRDRQETQYFGPGTRLLVL.

CDR3 region: CASSPEGNSPLHF. The CDR3, as DNA: TGTGCCAGCAGTCCCGAGGGGAATTCACCCCTCCACTTT. The chain employs TRBV7-9 and TRBJ1-6; tentatively, D is TRBD1 (5 bases). Trimming stripped 6 bases from V and 7 bases from J, with 10 bases between. Germline V gene lookup returns CDR1 SEHNR and CDR2 FQNEAQ (reference sequence). The CDR3 spans 13 residues.

This rearrangement joins TRBV5-6 to TRBJ2-7; 8 bases are shared with TRBD1. Germline V gene lookup returns CDR1 SGHDT and CDR2 YYEEEE. The trim removed 1 base at V and 1 base at J, leaving 4 bases unmatched. The CDR3 is made up of 15 amino acids. In nucleotides, the CDR3 is TGTGCCAGCAGCTTGTTCACAGGGGGGTCCTACGAGCAGTACTTC. Its protein is CASSLFTGGSYEQYF.

The V gene is TRBV29-1, the J gene TRBJ2-4, with a tentative D call TRBD1 (6 bases). In germline, CDR1 is SQVTM, CDR2 ANQGSEA. V lost 4 bases to trimming and J lost 8 bases, with 15 bases between them. This CDR3 spans 13 amino acids. CDR3 residues: CSVARDIEDIQYF. The CDR3 bases are TGCAGCGTTGCCAGGGACATCGAGGACATTCAGTACTTC.

The J gene is TRBJ1-5, the V gene TRBV2; D gene ambiguous. CDR3 size: 13 residues. Germline V gene sequence: CDR1 SNHLY, CDR2 FYNNEI. V was clipped by 6 bases and J by 7 bases, with 13 bases between them. The CDR3 DNA reads TGTGCCAGCAGGGCGGTAGTAGGACAGCCCCAGCATTTT. It codes for CASRAVVGQPQHF.

The V gene is TRBV19, the J gene TRBJ2-5; D ambiguous. With 3 bases removed from V and 1 base from J, the gap between germline ends came to 6 bases. This CDR3 spans 13 amino acids. Germline V gene lookup returns CDR1 LNHDA and CDR2 SQIVND (reference sequence). CDR3 in DNA: TGTGCCAGTAGTATCCAGATCCAAGAGACCCAGTACTTC. Translation gives CASSIQIQETQYF.

This chain joins TRBV15 and TRBJ2-2, with D hard to call. CDR1 LNHNV and CDR2 YYDKDF come from the germline V gene (reference sequence). The ends were cut back, 1 base at V and 2 bases at J, with 11 bases in the middle. The CDR3 is 16 residues long. Here the CDR3 DNA reads TGTGCCACCAGCAGAGTAATGCGTCTTAACACCGGGGAGCTGTTTTTT. Residues: CATSRVMRLNTGELFF.

CDR3 coding DNA: TGTGCCAGCACCCGCGGGGCGGGGGCCACAGATACGCAGTATTTT. This encodes CASTRGAGATDTQYF. This rearrangement joins TRBV2 to TRBJ2-3; weak D call: TRBD2 (7 bases). The CDR3 is 15 amino acids. The V and J ends lost 7 bases and 2 bases respectively, with 16 bases between them. Germline lookup yields CDR1 SNHLY and CDR2 FYNNEI.